Shown below are 8 T cell receptor beta chains from a single sample sequenced in a study of technical replicates of blood from a handful of donors. The method was immunoSEQ multiplex PCR; TCRdb's version includes in-frame clones alone and lacks a portion of them. The table lists roughly 12,000 clones, 94% of them singletons, with more than 5.5% in the top ten. Sequenced sample: PBMCs. The receptors were sampled from a human donor in good health.

The chain recombines TRBV5-6 with TRBJ2-5, with 8 positions matching TRBD2. J was trimmed by 4 bases and V by 4 bases; bases with no gene match: 15. The CDR3 length is 17 residues. The germline V gene has CDR1 SGHDT and CDR2 YYEEEE. CDR3 sequence (DNA): TGTGCCAGCAGCGCAGGGGCGGGGGGTGACGTGGGAGAGACCCAGTACTTC. Residues: CASSAGAGGDVGETQYF.

The chain is built from TRBV7-8 and TRBJ2-1; the D is unclear. There are 13 residues in the CDR3. Per germline, CDR1 SGHVS and CDR2 FQNEAQ. Trimming shortened V by 1 base and J by 5 bases, and 6 bases separated the two germline ends. The CDR3 bases are TGTGCCAGCAGCTTAGGGCCAAACAATGAGCAGTTCTTC. Amino acids: CASSLGPNNEQFF.

The V call is TRBV27, the J call TRBJ2-7, with 10 bases fitting TRBD2. The germline V gene encodes CDR1 MNHEY and CDR2 SMNVEV (reference sequence). V lost 3 bases and J lost 3; bases outside the gene matches: 5. The CDR3 sequence is 15 residues long. Here the CDR3 reads CASSLLTSGDYEQYF. The DNA of the CDR3 is TGTGCCAGCAGTTTGCTAACTAGCGGGGACTACGAGCAGTACTTC.

This chain links TRBV10-1 with TRBJ1-2; 8 bases line up with TRBD1. The CDR3 runs to 14 residues. After removal of 3 bases from V and 5 bases from J, the junction contained 5 bases not matched to a gene. In germline, CDR1 is WNHNN, CDR2 SYGVQD (reference sequence). CDR3 loop: CASSDGTGAYGYTF. The CDR3 region has the DNA TGCGCCAGCAGTGATGGGACAGGCGCATATGGCTACACCTTC.

This sequence joins TRBV7-2 and TRBJ2-6; D gene uncertain. CDR1 and CDR2 (germline): SGHTA, FQGNSA. This CDR3 is 19 amino acids long. V lost 2 bases and J lost 0, with 17 bases in between. CDR3 loop: CASSLLAPRSFSGANVLTF. As DNA, the CDR3 is TGTGCCAGCAGCTTATTGGCACCCCGCTCGTTCTCTGGGGCCAACGTCCTGACTTTC.

The chain employs TRBV9 and TRBJ2-5; 7 bases agree with TRBD1. Germline loops: CDR1 SGDLS, CDR2 YYNGEE. The CDR3 consists of 15 residues. With 6 bases clipped from V and 0 bases from J, the junction kept 8 bases outside the gene matches. The CDR3 loop reads CASTRQGQYQETQYF. CDR3 nucleotides: TGTGCCAGCACCAGACAGGGACAGTACCAAGAGACCCAGTACTTC.

The V call is TRBV2, the J call TRBJ2-5, with D unresolved. The germline V and J ends were trimmed by 5 bases and 3 bases, with 4 bases remaining between them. This CDR3 comprises 11 residues. CDR1 SNHLY and CDR2 FYNNEI come from the germline V gene. CDR3 bases: TGTGCCAGCAGTCCCGAAGAGACCCAGTACTTC. This gives the protein CASSPEETQYF.

This clone came up once. The J gene is TRBJ2-4, the V gene TRBV6-1; 11 bases are a match to TRBD2. Trimming took 2 bases from V and 1 from J; bases not matched to a gene: 10. This CDR3 comprises 19 residues. The germline CDR1 and CDR2 sequences are MNHNS and SASEGT. DNA of the CDR3: TGTGCCAGCAGTGAATGGGGGACTAGCGGACCTCTGGCCAAAAACATTCAGTACTTC. As protein: CASSEWGTSGPLAKNIQYF.